The 18 T cell receptor beta chains below all came from one sample that was sequenced in a study of T cell responses to AZD1222 COVID-19 vaccine. Only in-frame clones appear in the TCRdb table, and some are missing; sequencing was by immunoSEQ multiplex PCR. The profile shows 130,000 to 150,000 clones, around 88% of them singletons. Material: peripheral blood, obtained on day 0 of AZD1222 vaccination. All receptors come from an adult in good health.

The V gene is TRBV2, the J gene TRBJ1-1, with D tentatively TRBD1 (6 bases). This CDR3 spans 12 amino acids. Germline lookup yields CDR1 SNHLY and CDR2 FYNNEI. V lost 6 bases and J lost 7, with 12 bases in between. The CDR3 protein is CASSLGTLEAFF. In nucleotides, the CDR3 is TGTGCCAGCAGCCTCGGGACACTTGAAGCTTTCTTT. The full variable domain, its missing parts supplied by reference TRBV2 and TRBJ1-1, is EPEVTQTPSHQVTQMGQEVILRCVPISNHLYFYWYRQILGQKVEFLVSFYNNEISEKSEIFDDQFSVERPDGSNFTLKIRSTKLEDSAMYFCASSLGTLEAFFGQGTRLTVV.

This chain uses TRBV7-3 with TRBJ1-2; 8 bases are a match to TRBD1. CDR1 SGHTA and CDR2 FQGTGA come from the germline V gene. This CDR3 is 13 amino acids long. V dropped 5 bases and J dropped 6; count of bases not matched to a gene: 5. CDR3 nucleotides: TGTGCCAGCAGCACAGGGGGGGCGCATGGCTACACCTTC. It yields the protein CASSTGGAHGYTF.

The chain employs TRBV4-1 and TRBJ1-1; D not resolved. V lost 1 base and J 10 bases, leaving 13 bases between the germline ends. Germline V gene lookup returns CDR1 MGHRA and CDR2 YSYEKL. The CDR3 contains 13 residues. CDR3 region: CASSQVIPAVAFF. The CDR3 region has the DNA TGCGCCAGCAGCCAAGTAATACCCGCGGTAGCTTTCTTT.

The V call is TRBV5-4, the J call TRBJ1-6; D is ambiguous. From germline, CDR1 is SGHNT and CDR2 YYREEE (reference sequence). V was cut by 2 bases and J by 4 bases, with 13 bases left in between. The CDR3 has 16 residues. CDR3 in DNA: TGTGCCAGCAGCTTCTACGAAGGGCTGTATAATTCACCCCTCCACTTT. It is translated as CASSFYEGLYNSPLHF.

The rearrangement uses TRBV7-2 and TRBJ2-7; D may be TRBD2 (5 bases). CDR1 SGHTA and CDR2 FQGNSA come from the germline V gene. Trimming removed 5 bases from V and 6 bases from J, with 17 bases in between. This CDR3 has 14 amino acids. The CDR3 region is CASSPDGVSSEQYF. The CDR3 bases are TGTGCCAGCAGCCCTGACGGGGTTTCGAGCGAGCAGTACTTC.

The genes are TRBV21-1 and TRBJ1-2; the table assigns TRBD1, which was not confirmed against the DNA. TRBV21-1 is described as a pseudogene. The CDR3 contains 16 residues. In DNA form, the CDR3 reads TGTGCCAGCAGCAAAAAGGGACAGGGGGCAGGTTTCGGCTACACCTTC. This encodes CASSKKGQGAGFGYTF.

The chain couples TRBV28 to TRBJ1-5; D is unclear. Per the germline V gene, CDR1 is MDHEN and CDR2 is SYDVKM. The CDR3 has 14 amino acids. V lost 1 base, J lost 0 bases, and 4 bases lay in between. The CDR3 DNA reads TGTGCCAGCAGTTTATCAGTTAGCAATCAGCCCCAGCATTTT. Its translation is CASSLSVSNQPQHF.

This rearrangement joins TRBV6-5 to TRBJ2-7, with TRBD2 matching over 9 bases. This CDR3 has 16 residues. The V gene end was trimmed by 0 bases and the J gene end by 0 bases; junction bases not matched to a gene: 3. The germline gives CDR1 MNHEY, CDR2 SVGAGI. CDR3 coding DNA: TGTGCCAGCAGTTACTCGGCTAGCGGGGTCTCCTACGAGCAGTACTTC. Amino acid sequence: CASSYSASGVSYEQYF.

V and J are TRBV6-1 and TRBJ1-2; 9 bases map to TRBD1. CDR1 is MNHNS, CDR2 SASEGT, per germline. CDR3 length equals 15 residues. The ends lost 3 bases at V and 2 bases at J; junction bases unmatched: 4. As DNA, the CDR3 is TGTGCCAGCAGTGACAGGGGGACAGGGAACTATGGCTACACCTTC. It translates to CASSDRGTGNYGYTF.

The J gene is TRBJ1-5, the V gene TRBV28, with D unclear. V was clipped by 2 bases and J by 4 bases, with 9 bases between them. Germline lookup yields CDR1 MDHEN and CDR2 SYDVKM. CDR3 size: 14 residues. The CDR3 region is CASSLGSLNQPQHF. The CDR3 DNA reads TGTGCCAGCAGTTTAGGGTCCCTAAATCAGCCCCAGCATTTT.

The chain couples TRBV5-1 to TRBJ2-5, with 7 bases lining up with TRBD1. Germline-derived CDR1 and CDR2 are SGHRS and YFSETQ. Trimming cost V 7 bases and J 4 bases; bases outside gene matches: 10. This CDR3 comprises 14 residues. This chain's CDR3 is CASRGGASAETQYF. Here the CDR3 DNA reads TGCGCCAGCCGAGGGGGCGCGTCAGCAGAGACCCAGTACTTC.

The chain employs TRBV24-1 and TRBJ1-2, with D tentatively TRBD1 (6 bases). The germline gives CDR1 KGHDR, CDR2 SFDVKD. With 0 bases removed from V and 6 bases from J, the gap between germline ends came to 7 bases. The CDR3 runs to 13 residues. The CDR3 sequence is CATSDLRGNGYTF. The CDR3 DNA is TGTGCCACCAGTGATTTGAGGGGGAATGGCTACACCTTC.

The chain links TRBV12-3 or TRBV12-4 to TRBJ1-1; TRBD1 agrees at 7 bases. Unmatched junction bases numbered 6, after V lost 3 bases and J lost 11 bases. CDR3 length: 12 amino acids. The CDR3 loop is CASSLRGREAFF. The DNA for the CDR3 is TGTGCCAGCAGTTTGAGGGGGCGTGAGGCTTTCTTT.

This chain joins TRBV5-1 and TRBJ1-2, with D tentatively TRBD1 (5 bases). Germline V gene lookup returns CDR1 SGHRS and CDR2 YFSETQ. V lost 0 bases and J 7 bases, leaving 16 bases between the germline ends. This CDR3 has 15 amino acids. In DNA form, the CDR3 reads TGCGCCAGCAGCTTGGCGGGGGACGCCGGCTCTGGCTACACCTTC. This gives the protein CASSLAGDAGSGYTF. Looking up the rest from reference TRBV5-1 and TRBJ1-2 gives the full variable domain: KAGVTQTPRYLIKTRGQQVTLSCSPISGHRSVSWYQQTPGQGLQFLFEYFSETQRNKGNFPGRFSGRQFSNSRSEMNVSTLELGDSALYLCASSLAGDAGSGYTFGSGTRLTVV.

The chain is built from TRBV4-1 and TRBJ1-5; 8 bases match TRBD1. Germline V gene lookup returns CDR1 MGHRA and CDR2 YSYEKL. This CDR3 has 16 amino acids. V shed 4 bases, J shed 3 bases, and the junction held 8 bases outside the gene matches. The CDR3 protein is CASSRGTGAPNQPQHF. The CDR3 DNA follows: TGCGCCAGCAGCCGCGGGACAGGAGCACCCAATCAGCCCCAGCATTTT.

The chain joins TRBV7-2 to TRBJ1-1; 7 bases are shared with TRBD1. Germline CDR1 and CDR2: SGHTA and FQGNSA. The V segment lost 5 bases and the J segment 1 base; nucleotides outside the gene matches: 7. CDR3 length: 15 amino acids. CDR3 residues: CASSHRQGRNTEAFF. In nucleotides, the CDR3 is TGTGCCAGCAGCCACCGACAGGGAAGGAACACTGAAGCTTTCTTT.

The rearrangement joins TRBV5-1 to TRBJ2-1, with D perhaps given as TRBD1 or TRBD2 (5 bases each). The CDR3 loop spans 13 amino acids. Germline lookup yields CDR1 SGHRS and CDR2 YFSETQ. V was trimmed by 0 bases and J by 9 bases, leaving 10 bases between them. The CDR3 reads CASSLDGALEQFF. Written as DNA, the CDR3 is TGCGCCAGCAGCTTGGACGGGGCCCTTGAGCAGTTCTTC.

The table lists this clone with a count of one. The same CDR3 arises from other DNA sequences in this sample as well. The V gene is TRBV27, the J gene TRBJ1-2; the match to TRBD1 covers 10 bases. Looked up from germline, CDR1 is MNHEY and CDR2 is SMNVEV (reference sequence). The CDR3 length is 14 residues. The trim removed 6 bases at V and 4 bases at J, leaving 5 bases unmatched. CDR3 protein: CASRGQGRFYGYTF. The CDR3 coding sequence is TGTGCCAGCAGGGGACAGGGGCGGTTCTATGGCTACACCTTC.